Given below is one T cell receptor (beta chain) in context. TCRdb's table, derived via immunoSEQ multiplex PCR, lists solely in-frame clones and lacks some. The repertoire holds about 94,000 clones, with around 87% as singletons. The data belong to a study of OX40 agonist ivuxolimab in advanced cancers. On the study more broadly: It was ivuxolimab, an agonistic anti-OX40 (CD134) antibody, that patients were treated with. Patients undergoing dose escalation presented with hepatocellular carcinoma, melanoma, renal cell or head and neck cancer.

The sequencing used CD4+ or CD8+ T cells sorted from blood, collected in a trial of the OX40 agonist ivuxolimab. The sequence came from an adult with an advanced solid tumor such as melanoma, head and neck, liver or kidney cancer.

The CDR3 loop reads CASSGWDRVSQETQYF. CDR3 sequence (DNA): TGCGCCAGCAGTGGTTGGGACAGGGTGTCCCAAGAGACCCAGTACTTC. This chain joins TRBV10-2 and TRBJ2-5; 9 nucleotides line up with TRBD1. The germline gives CDR1 WSHSY, CDR2 SAAADI. The V segment lost 4 bases and the J segment 1 base; nucleotides outside the gene matches: 7. This CDR3 region has 16 residues.